A selection of T cell receptor beta chains follows, all from one sample in a study of vaccination effects on CD4 cells after COVID-19. TCRdb's copy holds only in-frame clones and misses some; the assay was immunoSEQ multiplex PCR. The sample has around 37,000 clones, around 73% seen once. Their antigens are not known. Specimen: CD4+ T cells from PBMCs cultured with a peptide pool, collected before COVID-19 vaccination. The receptors here all came from a human donor who had a prior SARS-CoV-2 infection. CDR3s include the opening cysteine and the closing phenylalanine or tryptophan. D genes are given only for firm matches. Only some rows state a clone size, as once, few, many or a class for expanded clones.

size	V	D	J	CDR3	DNA
NA	TRBV6-6	NA	TRBJ2-7	CASRVTVSDEQYF	TGTGCCAGCAGGGTGACAGTTTCGGACGAGCAGTACTTC
NA	TRBV4-1	NA	TRBJ2-7	CASSQVVGGISPYEQYF	TGCGCCAGCAGCCAAGTAGTAGGGGGTATCTCTCCCTACGAGCAGTACTTC
few	TRBV5-1	TRBD2	TRBJ2-3	CASSPLGGWTDTQYF	TGCGCCAGCAGCCCCCTGGGGGGGTGGACAGATACGCAGTATTTT
NA	TRBV7-6	NA	TRBJ1-6	CASSLEAGRYNSPLHF	TGTGCCAGCAGCTTAGAGGCCGGAAGGTATAATTCACCCCTCCACTTT
NA	TRBV2	TRBD1	TRBJ2-1	CARDGKRDRGPAGNNEQFF	TGTGCCAGGGACGGAAAGAGAGACAGGGGCCCGGCGGGGAACAATGAGCAGTTCTTC
once	TRBV5-8	NA	TRBJ2-7	CASSPRGTAFYEQYF	TGTGCCAGCAGCCCCCGGGGAACAGCCTTCTACGAGCAGTACTTC
NA	TRBV3-1/TRBV3-2	NA	TRBJ2-4	CASSQVTVAKNIQYF	TGTGCCAGCAGCCAAGTGACGGTAGCCAAAAACATTCAGTACTTC
NA	TRBV5-1	NA	TRBJ1-4	CASSSQGNNDEKLFF	TGCGCCAGCAGCTCACAGGGTAATAACGATGAAAAACTGTTTTTT
NA	TRBV11-1	NA	TRBJ2-1	CASSWEMDSPDEQFF	TGTGCCAGCAGCTGGGAGATGGACTCCCCCGATGAGCAGTTCTTC
NA	TRBV18	TRBD2	TRBJ2-1	CASSPMLAGDNEQFF	TGTGCCAGCTCACCAATGCTAGCGGGGGACAATGAGCAGTTCTTC
NA	TRBV20-1	NA	TRBJ2-3	CSASEDLTDTQYF	TGCAGTGCTAGTGAGGATCTCACAGATACGCAGTATTTT
NA	TRBV6-5	NA	TRBJ2-2	CASSAPYTGELFF	TGTGCCAGCAGCGCACCTTACACCGGGGAGCTGTTTTTT
NA	TRBV5-1	NA	TRBJ1-2	CASSLAMVGTIYTF	TGCGCCAGCAGCTTGGCCATGGTGGGGACTATTTACACCTTC
once	TRBV29-1	NA	TRBJ1-1	CSVGTEKAFF	TGCAGCGTTGGAACAGAAAAAGCTTTCTTT
NA	TRBV5-6	NA	TRBJ2-3	CASSAGQSTDTQYF	TGTGCCAGCAGCGCGGGACAGAGCACAGATACGCAGTATTTT
NA	TRBV6-6	TRBD1	TRBJ2-1	CASSQQGASYNEQFF	TGTGCCAGCAGTCAACAGGGGGCCAGTTACAATGAGCAGTTCTTC
NA	TRBV11-3	NA	TRBJ1-2	CASSLLGAGGGYTF	TGTGCCAGCAGCTTACTAGGAGCGGGTGGCGGCTACACCTTC
NA	TRBV20-1	NA	TRBJ2-5	CSASTRGTQYF	TGCAGTGCTAGTACCCGGGGGACCCAGTACTTC
NA	TRBV9	NA	TRBJ2-5	CASSVGGMGPTQETQYF	TGTGCCAGCAGCGTAGGCGGAATGGGGCCGACCCAAGAGACCCAGTACTTC
few	TRBV5-8	NA	TRBJ2-1	CASSSTGEGSNEQFF	TGTGCCAGCAGCTCAACAGGGGAGGGGTCGAATGAGCAGTTCTTC
NA	TRBV5-4	NA	TRBJ1-4	CASSLGGAAEREKLFF	TGTGCCAGCAGCTTGGGAGGGGCCGCTGAGCGGGAAAAACTGTTTTTT
NA	TRBV9	NA	TRBJ2-2	CASSVVGRTNTGELFF	TGTGCCAGCAGCGTAGTGGGGCGGACGAACACCGGGGAGCTGTTTTTT
many	TRBV5-1	TRBD1	TRBJ2-7	CASSPGTGIHEQYF	TGCGCCAGCAGCCCCGGGACAGGGATCCACGAGCAGTACTTC
NA	TRBV9	NA	TRBJ2-5	CASSGPRGQSQETQYF	TGTGCCAGCAGCGGTCCTAGAGGACAGTCACAAGAGACCCAGTACTTC
NA	TRBV5-4	TRBD1	TRBJ2-2	CASSSDQGARTGELFF	TGTGCCAGCAGCTCCGATCAGGGGGCGCGAACCGGGGAGCTGTTTTTT
NA	TRBV9	NA	TRBJ2-3	CASSVGKGFSTDTQYF	TGTGCCAGCAGCGTAGGCAAGGGCTTTAGCACAGATACGCAGTATTTT
NA	TRBV7-2	NA	TRBJ2-7	CASSPPSSYEQYF	TGTGCCAGCAGTCCACCCAGCTCCTACGAGCAGTACTTC
NA	TRBV5-1	NA	TRBJ2-2	CASSLEGPTQGTGELFF	TGCGCCAGCAGCTTGGAGGGACCTACTCAGGGGACCGGGGAGCTGTTTTTT
NA	TRBV10-3	TRBD1	TRBJ1-3	CAISPTGGGNTIYF	TGTGCCATCAGCCCGACAGGGGGGGGAAACACCATATATTTT
NA	TRBV2	NA	TRBJ2-2	CASRGVTGELFF	TGTGCCAGCAGGGGAGTAACCGGGGAGCTGTTTTTT
NA	TRBV19	NA	TRBJ1-4	CASSISKGEKLFF	TGTGCCAGTAGTATTTCTAAGGGTGAAAAACTGTTTTTT
NA	TRBV7-9	NA	TRBJ1-1	CASSLVREAGEAFF	TGTGCCAGCAGCTTAGTCCGGGAAGCCGGTGAAGCTTTCTTT
NA	TRBV7-8	NA	TRBJ2-7	CASRSAGHYEQYF	TGTGCCAGCAGGTCGGCAGGGCACTACGAGCAGTACTTC